These 19 T cell receptor beta chains share one sample of origin, sequenced in a study of shared clonotypes between healthy human individuals. The table came from immunoSEQ multiplex PCR; TCRdb's copy has only in-frame clones and leaves some out. The top ten hold roughly 0.36% of the sample, which has around 1.4 million clones, around 98.5% seen once. The sample consisted of naive CD4+ T cells sorted from blood. Sample subset: CD45RA+ positively selected. The source is a man aged 25 to 45 in good health.

The rearrangement links TRBV5-4 to TRBJ2-3, with D unclear. This CDR3 has 12 residues. Germline V gives CDR1 SGHNT, CDR2 YYREEE (reference sequence). V was clipped by 1 base and J by 4 bases, with 4 bases between them. CDR3 sequence: CASSLHADTQYF. In DNA, the CDR3 is TGTGCCAGCAGCTTGCACGCAGATACGCAGTATTTT.

The gene calls are TRBV5-1 and TRBJ2-3, with 7 bases identical to TRBD2. The CDR3 consists of 17 residues. V lost 1 base and J lost 1; bases outside the gene matches: 9. CDR1 is SGHRS, CDR2 YFSETQ, per germline. The CDR3 nucleotides are TGCGCCAGCAGCTTGCCCCGACTAGCAGGCGGCACAGATACGCAGTATTTT. This translates into CASSLPRLAGGTDTQYF.

V and J are TRBV6-6 and TRBJ2-7, with D possibly being TRBD1 or TRBD2 (5 bases each). The CDR3 loop spans 12 amino acids. Trimming left V 8 bases short and J 6 bases short, with 14 bases between. CDR1 is MNHNY and CDR2 is SVGAGI in the germline V gene (reference sequence). The CDR3 loop reads CASRDHNSEQYF. The DNA for the CDR3 is TGTGCCAGCCGGGACCATAACTCCGAGCAGTACTTC.

V and J are TRBV28 and TRBJ1-1; D is ambiguous. Germline V gives CDR1 MDHEN, CDR2 SYDVKM. The V and J ends lost 5 bases and 7 bases respectively, with 8 bases between them. The CDR3 has 11 amino acids. The chain's CDR3 is CASSAIGEAFF. DNA for the CDR3: TGTGCCAGCAGTGCAATTGGTGAAGCTTTCTTT.

V and J are TRBV29-1 and TRBJ2-7; 13 bases fit TRBD2. CDR3 length: 15 residues. The germline gives CDR1 SQVTM, CDR2 ANQGSEA. V shed 0 bases, J shed 7 bases, and the junction held 6 bases outside the gene matches. The CDR3 region is CSVEDLGTSGKEQYF. For the CDR3, the DNA is TGCAGCGTTGAAGATCTGGGGACTAGCGGGAAAGAGCAGTACTTC.

CDR3 amino acids: CASSQGARIAKNIQYF. CDR3 nucleotide sequence: TGTGCCAGCAGCCAGGGGGCCAGGATAGCCAAAAACATTCAGTACTTC. The rearrangement uses TRBV4-2 and TRBJ2-4; tentatively, D is TRBD1 (6 bases). The V gene's germline CDR1 is LGHNA and CDR2 YNFKEQ. The CDR3 is 16 residues long. V was pared by 3 bases and J by 0 bases, with 12 bases between.

CDR3 region: CASSRSGSSYNEQFF. Here the CDR3 DNA reads TGTGCCAGCAGCCGAAGCGGGAGCTCCTACAATGAGCAGTTCTTC. The V call is TRBV7-2, the J call TRBJ2-1; 8 bases are a match to TRBD2. V was pared by 5 bases and J by 0 bases, with 3 bases of the junction left unmatched. There are 15 residues in the CDR3. Germline lookup yields CDR1 SGHTA and CDR2 FQGNSA. Using reference TRBV7-2 and TRBJ2-1 for the parts outside the CDR3, the full variable domain is GAGVSQSPSNKVTEKGKDVELRCDPISGHTALYWYRQSLGQGLEFLIYFQGNSAPDKSGLPSDRFSAERTGGSVSTLTIQRTQQEDSAVYLCASSRSGSSYNEQFFGPGTRLTVL.

J is TRBJ1-5 and V is TRBV30; tentatively, D is TRBD1 (6 bases). V lost 3 bases and J 2 bases, leaving 8 bases between the germline ends. The CDR3 has 13 amino acids. Germline values: CDR1 GTSNPN, CDR2 SVGIG (reference sequence). CDR3 region: CAWRGGGNQPQHF. The DNA of the CDR3 is TGTGCCTGGAGAGGGGGAGGCAATCAGCCCCAGCATTTT.

J is TRBJ1-5 and V is TRBV10-2, with D possibly being TRBD1 (5 bases). V was cut by 11 bases and J by 5 bases, with 16 bases left in between. Germline V gives CDR1 WSHSY, CDR2 SAAADI. The CDR3 runs 13 residues. The CDR3 DNA sequence: TGCGCCTGCCAAGAAACAGGCGATCAGCCCCAGCATTTT. It is translated as CACQETGDQPQHF.

The CDR3 nucleotides are TGTGCCAGCAGCTCGGCGACTAACACCGGGGAGCTGTTTTTT. Amino acids: CASSSATNTGELFF. The chain links TRBV9 to TRBJ2-2, with D unresolved. The CDR3 is 14 residues long. Germline V gene data show CDR1 as SGDLS and CDR2 as YYNGEE. Trimming left V 4 bases short and J 2 bases short, with 9 bases between. Drawing the rest from reference TRBV9 and TRBJ2-2, the complete variable domain is DSGVTQTPKHLITATGQRVTLRCSPRSGDLSVYWYQQSLDQGLQFLIQYYNGEERAKGNILERFSAQQFPDLHSELNLSSLELGDSALYFCASSSATNTGELFFGEGSRLTVL.

The chain recombines TRBV18 with TRBJ2-2; D unresolved. CDR1 and CDR2 from the germline V gene are KGHSH and LQKENI. Deletions cut 0 bases from V and 0 bases from J, with 23 bases between. This CDR3 has 21 amino acids. Here the CDR3 reads CASSPPNRIPHSLTNTGELFF. In nucleotides, the CDR3 is TGTGCCAGCTCACCACCGAACAGAATACCTCACAGCCTTACGAACACCGGGGAGCTGTTTTTT.

The CDR3 region has the DNA TGTGCCTGGTACAGGGGGAGGGGTGGCTACACCTTC. Translating it yields CAWYRGRGGYTF. This chain connects TRBV30 to TRBJ1-2, with 8 bases that match TRBD1. Germline values: CDR1 GTSNPN, CDR2 SVGIG (reference sequence). This CDR3 spans 12 amino acids. The trim removed 5 bases at V and 7 bases at J, leaving 6 bases unmatched.

This sequence joins TRBV14 and TRBJ2-2; D may match TRBD1 or TRBD2 (5 bases each). CDR1 SGHDN and CDR2 FVKESK come from the germline V gene. This CDR3 is built from 17 residues. Trimming stripped 0 bases from V and 1 base from J, with 12 bases between. In DNA, the CDR3 is TGTGCCAGCAGCCAAGATCGACAGCGGTGGAACACCGGGGAGCTGTTTTTT. Translating gives CASSQDRQRWNTGELFF.

V and J are TRBV11-2 and TRBJ1-1, with D possibly being TRBD1 (6 bases). The germline V gene encodes CDR1 SGHAT and CDR2 FQNNGV. Trimming stripped 5 bases from V and 1 base from J, with 11 bases between. CDR3 length: 14 amino acids. The CDR3 DNA reads TGTGCCAGCAGCAAGGACAGAAGGAACACTGAAGCTTTCTTT. Translating gives CASSKDRRNTEAFF.

This chain joins TRBV9 and TRBJ2-3; the match to TRBD2 covers 14 bases. After removal of 4 bases from V and 4 bases from J, the junction contained 8 bases not matched to a gene. CDR1 is SGDLS and CDR2 is YYNGEE in the germline V gene. The CDR3 totals 17 residues. CDR3 region: CASSTHPTSGRADTQYF. The CDR3 bases are TGTGCCAGCAGCACACACCCGACTAGCGGGAGGGCAGATACGCAGTATTTT.

This chain links TRBV7-2 with TRBJ2-7, with 7 bases matching TRBD2. Germline assignment: CDR1 SGHTA and CDR2 FQGNSA. The CDR3 contains 14 residues. After removal of 6 bases from V and 2 bases from J, the junction contained 7 bases not matched to a gene. The CDR3: CASSRIAGPYEQYF. CDR3 nucleotides: TGTGCCAGCAGTCGAATAGCGGGCCCCTACGAGCAGTACTTC. The full variable domain, with the rest looked up from reference TRBV7-2 and TRBJ2-7, is GAGVSQSPSNKVTEKGKDVELRCDPISGHTALYWYRQSLGQGLEFLIYFQGNSAPDKSGLPSDRFSAERTGGSVSTLTIQRTQQEDSAVYLCASSRIAGPYEQYFGPGTRLTVT.

This chain uses TRBV12-5 with TRBJ2-1, with TRBD2 matching over 12 bases. From germline, CDR1 is LGHNT and CDR2 FRNRAP. The CDR3 length is 16 residues. The junction had 6 bases not matched to a gene; V was cut back by 2 bases and J by 7 bases. CDR3 nucleotides: TGTGCTAGTGGTTTGTTGCTAGCGGGAGGGAGGAATGAGCAGTTCTTC. Its translation: CASGLLLAGGRNEQFF.

This chain connects TRBV28 to TRBJ2-5; 10 bases fit TRBD1. Unmatched junction bases numbered 8, after V lost 5 bases and J lost 5 bases. Germline V gene data show CDR1 as MDHEN and CDR2 as SYDVKM. The CDR3 covers 15 residues. Here the CDR3 DNA reads TGTGCCAGCAGTCTGACCGGGACAGGGGTGGAGACCCAGTACTTC. This sequence encodes CASSLTGTGVETQYF.

This chain connects TRBV11-2 to TRBJ1-5; D remains unclear. The CDR3 has 13 residues. Trimming removed 2 bases from V and 4 bases from J, with 6 bases in between. The germline V gene has CDR1 SGHAT and CDR2 FQNNGV. CDR3 in amino acids: CASSLSANQPQHF. CDR3 nucleotide sequence: TGTGCCAGCAGCTTATCGGCGAATCAGCCCCAGCATTTT.